A single sample is the source of the 10 T cell receptor beta chains below, sequenced in a study of PD-1 blockade in classical Hodgkin lymphoma. Generated by immunoSEQ multiplex PCR, the TCRdb table keeps only in-frame clones and is missing some. The data contain about 41,000 clones, over 60% of them singletons. Patients all relapsed after autologous stem cell transplantation, and there was variation in brentuximab vedotin exposure. The input for sequencing was peripheral blood mononuclear cells (PBMCs), taken at baseline. These receptor sequences come from a human donor with classical Hodgkin lymphoma.

The rearrangement uses TRBV19 and TRBJ2-7; D may correspond to TRBD1 or TRBD2 (5 bases each). Germline V CDR1 and CDR2: LNHDA, SQIVND (reference sequence). The CDR3 loop spans 14 amino acids. V was pared by 2 bases and J by 2 bases, with 10 bases between. The CDR3 region is CASSIRGGPYEQYF. CDR3 nucleotide sequence: TGTGCCAGTAGTATACGGGGCGGTCCCTACGAGCAGTACTTC.

The rearrangement joins TRBV5-1 to TRBJ2-7, with 16 bases matching TRBD2. Germline V CDR1 and CDR2: SGHRS, YFSETQ. The CDR3 covers 16 residues. The V and J ends lost 3 bases and 4 bases, in that order; junction bases with no gene match: 4. CDR3 bases: TGCGCCAGCAGCTGGGGACTAGCGGGAGGGCAATACGAGCAGTACTTC. Translating it yields CASSWGLAGGQYEQYF.

The rearrangement joins TRBV28 to TRBJ2-7; D not certain. V was cut by 3 bases and J by 1 base, with 7 bases left in between. Germline-derived CDR1 and CDR2 are MDHEN and SYDVKM. The CDR3 runs 13 residues. The CDR3 DNA follows: TGTGCCAGCAGTTTGTTCGGTTCCTACGAGCAGTACTTC. Translating gives CASSLFGSYEQYF.

This chain's CDR3 is CAWSGQGDYGYTF. CDR3 in DNA: TGTGCCTGGAGTGGGCAGGGCGACTATGGCTACACCTTC. This chain connects TRBV30 to TRBJ1-2, with D perhaps matching TRBD1 (5 bases). The CDR3 spans 13 residues. CDR1 is GTSNPN and CDR2 is SVGIG in the germline V gene (reference sequence). V lost 1 base and J lost 3, with 9 bases in between.

The chain uses TRBV6-6 and TRBJ2-1, with D tentatively TRBD2 (5 bases). Germline CDR1 MNHNY, CDR2 SVGAGI (reference sequence). Trimming pared 6 bases from V and 6 bases from J, leaving 15 bases between. The CDR3 has 14 amino acids. The CDR3 sequence: CASREDPRGNEQFF. The CDR3 DNA is TGTGCCAGCAGGGAGGACCCGCGCGGCAATGAGCAGTTCTTC.

The chain combines TRBV6-4 with TRBJ2-2, with TRBD2 matching 9 bases. V was pared by 6 bases and J by 4 bases, with 6 bases of the junction left unmatched. The CDR3 totals 15 residues. Looked up from germline, CDR1 is MRHNA and CDR2 is SNTAGT. CDR3 sequence: CASSLAGASTGELFF. The CDR3 nucleotides are TGTGCCAGCAGCTTAGCGGGAGCAAGCACCGGGGAGCTGTTTTTT.

The chain uses TRBV7-2 and TRBJ2-7, with 12 bases aligning to TRBD1. The CDR3 covers 15 residues. Trimming cost V 5 bases and J 2 bases; bases outside gene matches: 4. Germline V gene data show CDR1 as SGHTA and CDR2 as FQGNSA. The CDR3 nucleotides read TGTGCCAGCAGCCCCCGGGACAGGGGGCCCTACGAGCAGTACTTC. Amino acids: CASSPRDRGPYEQYF.

This chain links TRBV4-3 with TRBJ1-1, with D possibly matching TRBD1 (6 bases). V lost 4 bases and J 0 bases, leaving 15 bases between the germline ends. The CDR3 loop spans 16 amino acids. Germline lookup yields CDR1 LGHNA and CDR2 YSLEER. This CDR3 reads CASSPTAGALNTEAFF. The CDR3 bases are TGCGCCAGCAGCCCGACCGCAGGGGCTCTGAACACTGAAGCTTTCTTT.

The chain employs TRBV7-2 and TRBJ2-7; possible D gene TRBD1, 5 bases. V shed 1 base and J shed 2 bases, with 9 bases lying between them. CDR1 SGHTA and CDR2 FQGNSA come from the germline V gene. The CDR3 is 14 residues long. CDR3 protein: CASSLGVGAYEQYF. The CDR3, as DNA: TGTGCCAGCAGCTTAGGGGTAGGGGCCTACGAGCAGTACTTC. Complete variable domain (other parts from reference TRBV7-2 and TRBJ2-7): GAGVSQSPSNKVTEKGKDVELRCDPISGHTALYWYRQSLGQGLEFLIYFQGNSAPDKSGLPSDRFSAERTGGSVSTLTIQRTQQEDSAVYLCASSLGVGAYEQYFGPGTRLTVT.

This clone has just one count. The rearrangement uses TRBV27 and TRBJ2-5; D may be TRBD1 (5 bases). Trimming pared 2 bases from V and 1 base from J, leaving 11 bases between. The CDR3 consists of 15 residues. The germline V gene has CDR1 MNHEY and CDR2 SMNVEV (reference sequence). This CDR3 reads CASSLTAGPQETQYF. In nucleotides, the CDR3 is TGTGCCAGCAGTTTAACGGCAGGGCCCCAAGAGACCCAGTACTTC.